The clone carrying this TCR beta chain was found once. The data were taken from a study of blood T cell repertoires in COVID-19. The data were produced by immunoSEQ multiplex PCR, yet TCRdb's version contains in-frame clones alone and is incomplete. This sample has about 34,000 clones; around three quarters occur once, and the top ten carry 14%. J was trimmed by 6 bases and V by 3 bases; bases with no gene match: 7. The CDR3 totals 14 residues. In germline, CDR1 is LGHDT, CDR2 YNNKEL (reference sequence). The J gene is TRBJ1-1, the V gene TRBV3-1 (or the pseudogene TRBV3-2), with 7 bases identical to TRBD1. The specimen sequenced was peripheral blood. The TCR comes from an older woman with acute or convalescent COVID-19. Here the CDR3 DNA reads TGTGCCAGCAGCCAGCGACAGGGAGGCTCTGAAGCTTTCTTT. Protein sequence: CASSQRQGGSEAFF.